These 6 T cell receptor beta chains share one sample of origin, sequenced in a study of T cell responses to AZD1222 COVID-19 vaccine. The data were produced by immunoSEQ multiplex PCR, yet TCRdb's version contains in-frame clones alone and is incomplete. The repertoire holds 85,000 to 100,000 clones, with about 89% as singletons. Specimen: peripheral blood, collected 28 days after the second AZD1222 dose. These receptors all come from an adult who received the AZD1222 COVID-19 vaccine.

This clone was seen a single time. The CDR3: CASSQVLADEQYF. Written as DNA, the CDR3 is TGTGCCAGCAGCCAAGTGTTAGCGGACGAGCAGTACTTC. The V gene is TRBV3-1 (or the pseudogene TRBV3-2), the J gene TRBJ2-7, with D possibly being TRBD2 (6 bases). V lost 1 base to trimming and J lost 5 bases, with 9 bases between them. Germline lookup yields CDR1 LGHDT and CDR2 YNNKEL (reference sequence). The CDR3 is 13 residues long.

This clone occurred once. The chain uses TRBV19 and TRBJ2-6; tentative D call: TRBD1 (5 bases). CDR3 length: 15 residues. CDR1 and CDR2 from the germline V gene are LNHDA and SQIVND (reference sequence). V was shortened by 6 bases and J by 0 bases, with 9 bases between the two germline ends. As DNA, the CDR3 is TGTGCCAGTAGGGCTAGGGGCTCTGGGGCCAACGTCCTGACTTTC. This gives the protein CASRARGSGANVLTF.

The chain links TRBV5-8 to TRBJ1-3; weak D call: TRBD1 (5 bases). The CDR3 consists of 17 residues. V was clipped by 4 bases and J by 5 bases, with 22 bases between them. Looked up from germline, CDR1 is SGHTS and CDR2 is YDEGEE. CDR3 nucleotide sequence: TGTGCCAGCAGCCCCCCGCGGGGCCACCCGGAAAGAAACACCATATATTTT. As protein: CASSPPRGHPERNTIYF.

This chain joins TRBV15 and TRBJ1-5, with D possibly being TRBD1 (5 bases). Germline values: CDR1 LNHNV, CDR2 YYDKDF (reference sequence). CDR3 length: 15 amino acids. Trimming removed 0 bases from V and 1 base from J, with 7 bases in between. The CDR3 DNA follows: TGTGCCACCAGCAGAGAGGGGGGGAGCAATCAGCCCCAGCATTTT. Protein product: CATSREGGSNQPQHF.

This chain links TRBV5-1 with TRBJ2-2; D may be TRBD1 (5 bases). CDR1 is SGHRS and CDR2 is YFSETQ in the germline V gene. CDR3 length: 17 amino acids. V was cut by 1 base and J by 0 bases, with 13 bases left in between. The CDR3 reads CASSLQQATTNTGELFF. In DNA, the CDR3 is TGCGCCAGCAGCTTGCAACAGGCGACGACGAACACCGGGGAGCTGTTTTTT.

This clone was counted between two and nine times. This chain uses TRBV27 with TRBJ2-3, with 10 bases identical to TRBD2. Trimming took 8 bases from V and 1 from J; bases not matched to a gene: 3. The CDR3 extends over 14 amino acids. Germline values: CDR1 MNHEY, CDR2 SMNVEV (reference sequence). CDR3 nucleotides: TGTGCCAGCCAGCGGGAGGGACGCACAGATACGCAGTATTTT. Amino acid sequence: CASQREGRTDTQYF.